This TCR beta chain was found in a study of T cell repertoires in cytomegalovirus infection. The CDR3 length is 14 residues. Between the trimmed V and J ends, which lost 7 bases and 0 bases, there was a span of 9 bases. A note on this clonotype: As yet, its antigen is unknown.

MiXCR, applied by TCRdb to the reads, yields one record per CDR3 protein. This sample has 110,000 or so distinct CDR3 sequences, with roughly 30% found just once. The receptor comes from a human donor in good health (CMV status not recorded). Some clones in this sample may be carry-over from other donors' samples. This material consisted of CD8+ T cells from cultured PBMCs, taken from culture after CMV antigen stimulation. This sequence joins TRBV12-3 or TRBV12-4 and TRBJ2-2, with unresolved D. The DNA of the CDR3 is TGTGCCAGCACATTTGGGTCGAACACCGGGGAGCTGTTTTTT. It yields the protein CASTFGSNTGELFF.